By share, the clone carrying this TCR beta chain ranks as medium-sized. What it binds is not known. The entry originates in a study of spatial heterogeneity in lung cancer. Points from the study as a whole: Mutation tallies in tumors tracked expanded intratumoral alpha and beta TCR counts. Tumor T-cell coverage was an estimated 7% or so for alpha and 13% for beta chains. Numbers of ubiquitous and regional expanded TCRs tracked ubiquitous and regional nonsynonymous mutation counts, respectively.

Time point in this sample: sample taken at primary tumor resection. Samples were donated by 72 untreated early-stage non-small cell lung cancer patients. Whole RNA, isolated from tumor, nontumor lung or frozen PBMC, was sequenced without prior sorting. TCRdb re-called the 5' RACE reads through MiXCR, storing one row per CDR3 protein. Here the sample spans around 9,700 distinct CDR3 sequences, approximately 8.1% being singletons. Per germline, CDR1 SGHRS and CDR2 YFSETQ. Trimming at V came to 0 bases and at J to 2 bases, leaving 6 bases not matched to a gene. CDR3 length equals 16 residues. The clonotype originates from a male donor with early-stage non-small cell lung cancer. Source: lung tumor tissue, taken at surgery. This chain uses TRBV5-1 with TRBJ1-2; 8 bases agree with TRBD1. CDR3 residues: CASSLGAGTGNYGYTF. Written as DNA, the CDR3 is TGCGCCAGCAGCTTGGGTGCCGGGACAGGAAACTATGGCTACACCTTC.